The clone carrying this TCR beta chain has just a few counts. Its antigen is not known. Per the study methods: A per-sample median of about 100,000 TCRs was observed, with counts ranging from about 20,000 to 750,000. TCRdb itself ran the RACE reads through MiXCR, one entry per CDR3 protein. These V and J calls rely on TCRdb rather than the paper's analysis. The sample yields just over 95,000 distinct CDR3 sequences, 25% to 35% seen once. As to time point: patch test 3, about 24 weeks after DPC sensitization. Treatment here: therapeutic diphenylcyclopropenone sensitization with weekly scalp DPC. This entry is derived from a study of human T cells and chemical hapten exposure. In the study overall: Weekly scalp doses of diphenylcyclopropenone were given to patients during the roughly 24-week study. Study results and limitations: PT1 expanded TCR counts and patch test score were linked, and their correlation was positive.

Germline V gene data show CDR1 as SQVTM and CDR2 as ANQGSEA. This CDR3 is 14 amino acids long. The V and J ends lost 7 bases and 3 bases respectively, with 18 bases between them. The clonotype comes from a man aged 35 to 55 with alopecia areata. Some clones in this sample may be carry-over from other donors' samples. The chain uses TRBV29-1 and TRBJ2-5; D may match TRBD1 or TRBD2 (7 bases each). The sample here was whole blood, taken in connection with sensitization to the hapten diphenylcyclopropenone (DPC). The CDR3: CSAPKPGGEETQYF. The CDR3, as DNA: TGCAGCGCACCTAAACCAGGGGGGGAAGAGACCCAGTACTTC.